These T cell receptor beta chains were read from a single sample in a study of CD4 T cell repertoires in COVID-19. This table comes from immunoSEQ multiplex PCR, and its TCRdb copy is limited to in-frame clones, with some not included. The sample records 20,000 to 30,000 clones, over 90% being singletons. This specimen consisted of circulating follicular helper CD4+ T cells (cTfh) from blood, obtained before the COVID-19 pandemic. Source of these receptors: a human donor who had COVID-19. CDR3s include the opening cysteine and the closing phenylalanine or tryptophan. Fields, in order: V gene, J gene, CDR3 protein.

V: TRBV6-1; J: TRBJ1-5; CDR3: CASSAGTGGGGSNQPQHF
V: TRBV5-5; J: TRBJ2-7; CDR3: CASSHRTEAYEQYF
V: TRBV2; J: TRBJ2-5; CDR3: CASRNLAGGQETQYF
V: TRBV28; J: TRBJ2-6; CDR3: CASSPPRGGAGANVLTF
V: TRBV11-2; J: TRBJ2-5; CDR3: CASSLDLGVGETQYF
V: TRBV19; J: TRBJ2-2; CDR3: CASSRGDPTNGELFF
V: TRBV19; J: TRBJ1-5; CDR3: CASSLDRNQPQHF
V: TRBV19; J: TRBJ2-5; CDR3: CASNAGLRAETQYF
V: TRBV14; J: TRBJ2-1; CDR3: CASSHDGDNEQFF
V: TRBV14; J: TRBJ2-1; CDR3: CASSQVQSSEQFF
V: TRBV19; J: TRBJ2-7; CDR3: CASSLVAGGQVYEQYF
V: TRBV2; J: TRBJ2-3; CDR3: CASKGAGHSDTQYF
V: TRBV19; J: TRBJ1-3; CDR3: CASSPSGPISGNTIYF
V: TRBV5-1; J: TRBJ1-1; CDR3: CASSFYRGYTEAFF
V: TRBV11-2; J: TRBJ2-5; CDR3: CASSLGAKETQYF
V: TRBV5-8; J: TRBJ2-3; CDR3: CASSFRTGGTDTQYF
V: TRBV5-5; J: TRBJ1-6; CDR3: CASSLARGGESPLHF
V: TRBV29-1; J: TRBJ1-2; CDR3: CSVAMGRRWDGYTF
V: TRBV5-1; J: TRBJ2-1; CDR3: CASSLNSWISGGYNNEQFF
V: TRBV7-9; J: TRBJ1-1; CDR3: CASSLKTNTEAFF
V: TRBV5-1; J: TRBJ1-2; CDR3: CASSHGTGVNYGYTF
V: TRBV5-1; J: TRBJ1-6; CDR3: CASSPGTGDNSPLHF
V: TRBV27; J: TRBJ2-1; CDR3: CASSLVGAGNEQFF
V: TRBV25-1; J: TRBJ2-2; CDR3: CASSEGGYTGELFF
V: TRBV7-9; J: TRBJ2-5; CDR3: CASSSRTSGTEETQYF
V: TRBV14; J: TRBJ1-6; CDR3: CASSRGTGGAGSPLHF
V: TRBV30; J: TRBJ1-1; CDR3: CAWNSRNTEAFF
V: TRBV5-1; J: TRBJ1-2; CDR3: CASSHGQGESYGYTF
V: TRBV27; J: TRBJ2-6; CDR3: CASATQGSGANVLTF
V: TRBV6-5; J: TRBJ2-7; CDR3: CASTRSGGKNEQYF